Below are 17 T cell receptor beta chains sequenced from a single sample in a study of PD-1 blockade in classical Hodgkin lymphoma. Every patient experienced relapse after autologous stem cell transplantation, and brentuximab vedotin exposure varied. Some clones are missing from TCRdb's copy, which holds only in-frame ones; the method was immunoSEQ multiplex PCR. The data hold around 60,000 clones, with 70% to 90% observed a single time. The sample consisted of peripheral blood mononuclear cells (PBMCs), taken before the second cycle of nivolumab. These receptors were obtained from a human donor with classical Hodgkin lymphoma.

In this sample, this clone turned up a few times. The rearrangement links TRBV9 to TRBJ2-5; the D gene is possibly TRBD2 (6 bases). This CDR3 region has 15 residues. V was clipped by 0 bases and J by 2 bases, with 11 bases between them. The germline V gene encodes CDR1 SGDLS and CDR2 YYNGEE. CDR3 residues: CASSVAAGTQETQYF. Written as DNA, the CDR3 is TGTGCCAGCAGCGTAGCTGCGGGAACTCAAGAGACCCAGTACTTC.

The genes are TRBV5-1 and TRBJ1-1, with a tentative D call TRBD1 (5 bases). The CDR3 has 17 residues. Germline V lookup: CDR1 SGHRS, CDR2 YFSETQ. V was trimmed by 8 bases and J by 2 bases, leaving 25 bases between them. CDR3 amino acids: CARLLAGGDYPNTEAFF. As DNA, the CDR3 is TGCGCCAGACTCCTAGCCGGGGGAGATTACCCCAACACTGAAGCTTTCTTT.

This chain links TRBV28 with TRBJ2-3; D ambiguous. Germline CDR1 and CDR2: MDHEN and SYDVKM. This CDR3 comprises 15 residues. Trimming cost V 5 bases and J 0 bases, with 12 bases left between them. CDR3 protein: CASSLELTSTDTQYF. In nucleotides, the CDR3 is TGTGCCAGCAGTCTTGAGCTGACTAGCACAGATACGCAGTATTTT.

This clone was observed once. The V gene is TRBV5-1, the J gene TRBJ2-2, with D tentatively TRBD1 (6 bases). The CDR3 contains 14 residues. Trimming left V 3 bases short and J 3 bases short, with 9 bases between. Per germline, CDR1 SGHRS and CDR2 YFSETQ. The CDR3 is CASSSQGYTGELFF. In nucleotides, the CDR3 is TGCGCCAGCAGCTCACAGGGTTACACCGGGGAGCTGTTTTTT.

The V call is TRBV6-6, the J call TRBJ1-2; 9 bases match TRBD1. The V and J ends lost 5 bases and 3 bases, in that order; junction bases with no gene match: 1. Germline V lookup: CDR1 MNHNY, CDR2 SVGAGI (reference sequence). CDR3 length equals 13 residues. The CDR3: CASSRQGDYGYTF. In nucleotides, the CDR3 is TGTGCCAGCAGTCGACAGGGGGACTATGGCTACACCTTC.

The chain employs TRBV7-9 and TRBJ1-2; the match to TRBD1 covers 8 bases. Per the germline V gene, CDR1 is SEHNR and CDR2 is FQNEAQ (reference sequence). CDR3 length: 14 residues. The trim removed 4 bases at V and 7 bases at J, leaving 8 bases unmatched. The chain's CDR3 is CASSSQGATIGYTF. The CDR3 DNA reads TGTGCCAGCAGCTCTCAGGGGGCGACGATTGGCTACACCTTC.

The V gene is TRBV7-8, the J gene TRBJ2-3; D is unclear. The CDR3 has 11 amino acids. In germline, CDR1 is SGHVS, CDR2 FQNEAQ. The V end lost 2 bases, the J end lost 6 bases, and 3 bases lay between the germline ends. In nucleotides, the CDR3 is TGTGCCAGCAGCTTAACTGATACGCAGTATTTT. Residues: CASSLTDTQYF.

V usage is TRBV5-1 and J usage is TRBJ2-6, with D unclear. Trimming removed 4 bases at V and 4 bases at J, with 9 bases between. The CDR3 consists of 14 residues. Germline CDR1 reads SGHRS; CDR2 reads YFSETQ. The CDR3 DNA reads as TGCGCCAGCAGCCCCCAAGTCGGGGCCAACGTCCTGACTTTC. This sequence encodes CASSPQVGANVLTF.

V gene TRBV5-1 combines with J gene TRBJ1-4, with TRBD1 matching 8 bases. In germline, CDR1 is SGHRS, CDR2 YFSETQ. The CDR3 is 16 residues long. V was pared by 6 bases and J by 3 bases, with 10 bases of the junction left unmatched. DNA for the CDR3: TGCGCCAGCACCAGGACAGGGAGGGGAGCTAATGAAAAACTGTTTTTT. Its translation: CASTRTGRGANEKLFF.

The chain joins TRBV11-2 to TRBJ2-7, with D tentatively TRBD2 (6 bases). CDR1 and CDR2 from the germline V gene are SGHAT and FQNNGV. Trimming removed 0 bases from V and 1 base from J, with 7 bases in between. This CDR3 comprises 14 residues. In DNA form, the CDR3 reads TGTGCCAGCAGCTTAGAAGGGACTTCCTACGAGCAGTACTTC. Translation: CASSLEGTSYEQYF.

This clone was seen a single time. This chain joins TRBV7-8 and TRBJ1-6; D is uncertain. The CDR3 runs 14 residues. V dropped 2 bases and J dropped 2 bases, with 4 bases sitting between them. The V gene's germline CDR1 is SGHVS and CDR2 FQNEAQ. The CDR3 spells CASSLMTYNSPLHF. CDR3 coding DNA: TGTGCCAGCAGCTTAATGACCTATAATTCACCCCTCCACTTT.

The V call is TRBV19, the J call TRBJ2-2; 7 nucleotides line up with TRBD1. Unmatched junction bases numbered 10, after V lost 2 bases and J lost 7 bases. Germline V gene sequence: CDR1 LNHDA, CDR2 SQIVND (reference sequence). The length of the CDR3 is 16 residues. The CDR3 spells CASSIKSGGQHGELFF. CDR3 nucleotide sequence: TGTGCCAGTAGTATAAAGAGTGGGGGACAGCACGGGGAGCTGTTTTTT. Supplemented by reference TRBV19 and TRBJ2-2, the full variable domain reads DGGITQSPKYLFRKEGQNVTLSCEQNLNHDAMYWYRQDPGQGLRLIYYSQIVNDFQKGDIAEGYSVSREKKESFPLTVTSAQKNPTAFYLCASSIKSGGQHGELFFGEGSRLTVL.

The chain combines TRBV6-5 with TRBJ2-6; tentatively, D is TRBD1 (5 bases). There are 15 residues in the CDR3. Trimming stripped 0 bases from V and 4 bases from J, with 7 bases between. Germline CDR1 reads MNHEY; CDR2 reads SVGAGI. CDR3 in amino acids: CASSYSGAGANVLTF. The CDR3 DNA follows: TGTGCCAGCAGTTACTCAGGGGCCGGGGCCAACGTCCTGACTTTC.

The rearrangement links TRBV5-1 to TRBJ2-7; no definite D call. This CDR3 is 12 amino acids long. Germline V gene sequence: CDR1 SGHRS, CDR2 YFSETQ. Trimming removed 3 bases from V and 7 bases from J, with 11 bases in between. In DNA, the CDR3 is TGCGCCAGCAGCTCGGGCCAAGGAGAGCAGTACTTC. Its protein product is CASSSGQGEQYF.

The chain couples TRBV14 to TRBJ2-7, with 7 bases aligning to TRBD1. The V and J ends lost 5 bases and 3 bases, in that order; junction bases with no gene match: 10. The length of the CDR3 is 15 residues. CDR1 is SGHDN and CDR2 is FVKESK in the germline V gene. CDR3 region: CASSGPGTVYYEQYF. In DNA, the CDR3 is TGTGCCAGCAGCGGACCCGGGACAGTATACTACGAGCAGTACTTC.

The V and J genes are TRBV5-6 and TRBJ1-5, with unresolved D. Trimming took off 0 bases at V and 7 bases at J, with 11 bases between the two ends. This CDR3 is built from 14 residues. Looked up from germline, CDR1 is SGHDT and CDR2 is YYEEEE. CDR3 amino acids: CASSLGLGTQPQHF. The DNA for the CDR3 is TGTGCCAGCAGCTTGGGCTTGGGAACCCAGCCCCAGCATTTT.

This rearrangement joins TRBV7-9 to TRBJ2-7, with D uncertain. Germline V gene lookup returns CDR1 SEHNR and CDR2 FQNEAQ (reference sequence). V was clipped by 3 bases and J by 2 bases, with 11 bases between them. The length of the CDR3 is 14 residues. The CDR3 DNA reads TGTGCCAGCAGCTTTGTGACGGCAACCTACGAGCAGTACTTC. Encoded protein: CASSFVTATYEQYF.